These 6 T cell receptor beta chains came from one sample sequenced in a study of OX40 agonist ivuxolimab in advanced cancers. TCRdb keeps only in-frame clones here, not all; method: immunoSEQ multiplex PCR. The sample lists more than 10,000 clones; roughly 82% were seen once. The source material was CD4+ or CD8+ T cells sorted from blood, sampled in a trial of the OX40 agonist ivuxolimab. The receptors originated from an adult with an advanced solid tumor such as melanoma, head and neck, liver or kidney cancer.

This clone is a singleton in its sample. The chain links TRBV1 to TRBJ2-7; TRBD1 was called by the table and not checked on the DNA. TRBV1 is a known pseudogene. The CDR3 length is 12 residues. Here the CDR3 reads CTSSQGAYEQYF. DNA of the CDR3: TGCACCAGCAGCCAAGGGGCGTACGAGCAGTACTTC.

This clone has a single count. The V gene is TRBV4-1, the J gene TRBJ2-2, with D possibly being TRBD1 (5 bases). The CDR3 has 15 residues. Trimming took off 4 bases at V and 3 bases at J, with 12 bases between the two ends. In germline, CDR1 is MGHRA, CDR2 YSYEKL. CDR3 coding DNA: TGCGCCAGCAGCCTAGACCCCAGGGACACCGGGGAGCTGTTTTTT. Its protein product is CASSLDPRDTGELFF.

The J gene is TRBJ2-1, the V gene TRBV4-1, with 7 bases identical to TRBD1. The CDR3 is made up of 14 amino acids. V was clipped by 0 bases and J by 9 bases; unmatched bases: 5. Germline lookup yields CDR1 MGHRA and CDR2 YSYEKL. The CDR3 reads CASSQDNRGSEQFF. In DNA, the CDR3 is TGCGCCAGCAGCCAAGATAACAGGGGATCTGAGCAGTTCTTC.

V usage is TRBV6-1 and J usage is TRBJ2-7, with TRBD2 matching over 9 bases. V shed 3 bases, J shed 3 bases, and the junction held 9 bases outside the gene matches. Germline assignment: CDR1 MNHNS and CDR2 SASEGT. The CDR3 is 16 amino acids. The CDR3 loop reads CASSDEAASGIYEQYF. CDR3 DNA sequence: TGTGCCAGCAGTGATGAGGCGGCTAGCGGGATCTACGAGCAGTACTTC.

The chain couples TRBV6-4 to TRBJ2-1, with 9 bases identical to TRBD2. Germline assignment: CDR1 MRHNA and CDR2 SNTAGT. V lost 5 bases to trimming and J lost 10 bases; unmatched junction nucleotides: 12. The CDR3 has 15 amino acids. CDR3 protein: CASSSGTSPVVEQFF. CDR3 in DNA: TGTGCCAGCAGTTCCGGGACTAGCCCCGTTGTGGAGCAGTTCTTC.

The gene calls are TRBV6-5 and TRBJ2-3, with D maybe TRBD2 (5 bases). Trimming pared 2 bases from V and 2 bases from J, leaving 14 bases between. Germline CDR1 reads MNHEY; CDR2 reads SVGAGI. The CDR3 covers 16 residues. The CDR3 DNA reads as TGTGCCAGCAGTTACGGACTTACGATGAACACAGATACGCAGTATTTT. This translates into CASSYGLTMNTDTQYF.